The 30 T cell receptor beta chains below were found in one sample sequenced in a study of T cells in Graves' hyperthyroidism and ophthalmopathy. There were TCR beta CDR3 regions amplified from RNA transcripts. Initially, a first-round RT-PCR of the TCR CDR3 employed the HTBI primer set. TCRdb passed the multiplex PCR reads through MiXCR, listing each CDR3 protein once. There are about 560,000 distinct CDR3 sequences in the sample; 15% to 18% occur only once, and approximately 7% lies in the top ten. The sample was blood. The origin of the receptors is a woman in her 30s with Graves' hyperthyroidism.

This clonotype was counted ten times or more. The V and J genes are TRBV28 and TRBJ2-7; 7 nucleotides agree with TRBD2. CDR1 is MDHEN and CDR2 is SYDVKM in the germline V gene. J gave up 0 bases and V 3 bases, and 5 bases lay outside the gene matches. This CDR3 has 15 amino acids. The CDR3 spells CASSFGGSHSYEQYF. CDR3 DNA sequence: TGTGCCAGCAGTTTTGGCGGGAGCCACTCCTACGAGCAGTACTTC.

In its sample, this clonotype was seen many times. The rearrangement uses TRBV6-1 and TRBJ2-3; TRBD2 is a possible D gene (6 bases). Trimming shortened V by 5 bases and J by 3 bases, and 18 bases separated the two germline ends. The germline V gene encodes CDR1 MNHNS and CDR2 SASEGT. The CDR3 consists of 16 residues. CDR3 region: CASSRSSGGGTDTQYF. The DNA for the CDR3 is TGTGCCAGCAGTAGATCTTCTGGGGGAGGTACAGATACGCAGTATTTT.

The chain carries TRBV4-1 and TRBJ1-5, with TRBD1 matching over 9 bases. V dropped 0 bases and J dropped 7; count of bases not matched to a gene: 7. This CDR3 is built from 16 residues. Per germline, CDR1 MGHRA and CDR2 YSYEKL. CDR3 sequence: CASSQDTGQGVQPQHF. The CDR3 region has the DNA TGCGCCAGCAGCCAAGATACGGGACAGGGTGTGCAGCCCCAGCATTTT.

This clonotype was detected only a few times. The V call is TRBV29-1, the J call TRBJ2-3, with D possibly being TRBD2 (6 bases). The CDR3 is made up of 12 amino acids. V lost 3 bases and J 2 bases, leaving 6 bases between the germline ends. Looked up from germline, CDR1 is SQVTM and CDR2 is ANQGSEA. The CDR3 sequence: CSVERDTDTQYF. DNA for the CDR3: TGCAGCGTTGAGCGGGACACAGATACGCAGTATTTT.

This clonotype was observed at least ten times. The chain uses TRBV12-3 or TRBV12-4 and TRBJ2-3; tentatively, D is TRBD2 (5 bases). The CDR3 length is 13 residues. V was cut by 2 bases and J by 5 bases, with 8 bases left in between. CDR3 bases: TGTGCCAGCAGTTTACAGGCGGGAGATACGCAGTATTTT. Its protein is CASSLQAGDTQYF.

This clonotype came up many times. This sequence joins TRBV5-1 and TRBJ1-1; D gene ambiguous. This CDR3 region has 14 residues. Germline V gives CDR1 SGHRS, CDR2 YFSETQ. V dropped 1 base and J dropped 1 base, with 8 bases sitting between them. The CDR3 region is CASSLLYENTEAFF. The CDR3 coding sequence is TGCGCCAGCAGCTTGTTGTACGAGAACACTGAAGCTTTCTTT.

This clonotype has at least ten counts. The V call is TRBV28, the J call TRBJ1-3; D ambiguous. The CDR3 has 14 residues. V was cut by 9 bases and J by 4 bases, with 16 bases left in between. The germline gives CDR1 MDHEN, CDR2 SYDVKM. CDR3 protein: CASGWGSQGNTIYF. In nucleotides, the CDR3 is TGTGCCAGTGGTTGGGGATCGCAAGGAAACACCATATATTTT.

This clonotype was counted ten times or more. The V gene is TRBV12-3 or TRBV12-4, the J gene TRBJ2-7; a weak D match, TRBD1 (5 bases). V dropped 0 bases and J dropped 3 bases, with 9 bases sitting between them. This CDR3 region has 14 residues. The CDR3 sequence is CASSLARESYEQYF. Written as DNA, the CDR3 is TGTGCCAGCAGTTTAGCCAGGGAAAGCTACGAGCAGTACTTC.

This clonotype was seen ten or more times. Here the CDR3 reads CASRPILAGGHNEQFF. The CDR3 DNA reads TGCGCCAGCAGGCCTATACTAGCGGGAGGGCACAATGAGCAGTTCTTC. The chain joins TRBV5-1 to TRBJ2-1, with 13 bases lining up with TRBD2. The CDR3 extends over 16 amino acids. Germline V gene data show CDR1 as SGHRS and CDR2 as YFSETQ. The J segment lost 5 bases and the V segment lost 5 bases, leaving 7 bases of the junction unmatched.

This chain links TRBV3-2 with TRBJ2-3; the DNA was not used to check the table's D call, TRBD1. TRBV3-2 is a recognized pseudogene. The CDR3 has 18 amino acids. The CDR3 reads CASSQGPPWGVPTDTQYF. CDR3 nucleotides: TGTGCCAGCAGCCAAGGTCCTCCATGGGGGGTCCCCACAGATACGCAGTATTTT.

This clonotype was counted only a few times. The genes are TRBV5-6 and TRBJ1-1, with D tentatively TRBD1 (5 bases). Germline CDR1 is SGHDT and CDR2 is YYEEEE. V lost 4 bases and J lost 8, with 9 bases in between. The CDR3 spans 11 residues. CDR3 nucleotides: TGTGCCAGCAGCCGACGGGGGGAAGCTTTCTTT. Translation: CASSRRGEAFF.

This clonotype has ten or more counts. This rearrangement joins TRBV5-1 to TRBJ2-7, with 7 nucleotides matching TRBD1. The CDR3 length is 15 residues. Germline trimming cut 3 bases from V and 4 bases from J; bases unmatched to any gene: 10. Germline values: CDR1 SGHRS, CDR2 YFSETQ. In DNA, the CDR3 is TGCGCCAGCAGCTCGGACCCGGGACAGTCATACGAGCAGTACTTC. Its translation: CASSSDPGQSYEQYF.

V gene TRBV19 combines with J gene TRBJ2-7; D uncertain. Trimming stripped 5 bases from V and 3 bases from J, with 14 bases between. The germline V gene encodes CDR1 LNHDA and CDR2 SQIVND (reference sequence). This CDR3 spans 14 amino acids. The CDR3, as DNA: TGTGCCAGTAGTTCCTCCGCAGGCTACTACGAGCAGTACTTC. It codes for CASSSSAGYYEQYF.

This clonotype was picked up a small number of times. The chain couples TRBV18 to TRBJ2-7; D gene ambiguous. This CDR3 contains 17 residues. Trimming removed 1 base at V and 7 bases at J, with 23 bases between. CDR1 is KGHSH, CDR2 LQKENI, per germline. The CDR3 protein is CASSPRTRVHPIREQYF. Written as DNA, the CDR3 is TGTGCCAGCTCACCACGGACCCGGGTCCATCCCATACGGGAGCAGTACTTC.

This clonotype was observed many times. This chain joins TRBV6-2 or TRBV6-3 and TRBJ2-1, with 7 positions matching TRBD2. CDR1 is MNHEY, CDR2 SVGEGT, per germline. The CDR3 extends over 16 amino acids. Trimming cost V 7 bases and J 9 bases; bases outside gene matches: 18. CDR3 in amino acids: CASTNLGLVGASEQFF. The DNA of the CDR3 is TGTGCCAGCACCAACCTCGGACTAGTTGGGGCCAGTGAGCAGTTCTTC.

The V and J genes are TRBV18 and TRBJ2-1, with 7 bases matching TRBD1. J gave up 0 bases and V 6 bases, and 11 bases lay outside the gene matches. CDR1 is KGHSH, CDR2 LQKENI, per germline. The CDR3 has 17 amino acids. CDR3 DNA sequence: TGTGCCAGCTCTCTTACCCACAGGGGAAGCTCCTACAATGAGCAGTTCTTC. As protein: CASSLTHRGSSYNEQFF.

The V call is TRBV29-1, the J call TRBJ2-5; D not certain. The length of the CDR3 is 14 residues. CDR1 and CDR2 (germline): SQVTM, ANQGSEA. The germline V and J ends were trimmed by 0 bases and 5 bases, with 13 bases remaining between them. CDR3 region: CSVEDLVGKETQYF. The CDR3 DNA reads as TGCAGCGTTGAAGATCTCGTGGGAAAGGAGACCCAGTACTTC. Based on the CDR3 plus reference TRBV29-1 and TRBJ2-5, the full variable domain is SAVISQKPSRDICQRGTSLTIQCQVDSQVTMMFWYRQQPGQSLTLIATANQGSEATYESGFVIDKFPISRPNLTFSTLTVSNMSPEDSSIYLCSVEDLVGKETQYFGPGTRLLVL.

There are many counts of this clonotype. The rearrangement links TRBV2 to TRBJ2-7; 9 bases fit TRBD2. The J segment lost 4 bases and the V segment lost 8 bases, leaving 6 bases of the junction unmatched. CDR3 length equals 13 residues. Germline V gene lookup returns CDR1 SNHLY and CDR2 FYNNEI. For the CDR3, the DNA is TGTGCCAGCGGTAGAGGACTAGCGTACGAGCAGTACTTC. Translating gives CASGRGLAYEQYF.

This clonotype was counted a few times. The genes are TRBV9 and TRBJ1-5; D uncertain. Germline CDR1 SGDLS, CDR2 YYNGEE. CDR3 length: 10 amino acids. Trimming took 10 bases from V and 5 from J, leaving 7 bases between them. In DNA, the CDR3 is TGTGCCGCAAGTCATCAGCCCCAGCATTTT. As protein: CAASHQPQHF.

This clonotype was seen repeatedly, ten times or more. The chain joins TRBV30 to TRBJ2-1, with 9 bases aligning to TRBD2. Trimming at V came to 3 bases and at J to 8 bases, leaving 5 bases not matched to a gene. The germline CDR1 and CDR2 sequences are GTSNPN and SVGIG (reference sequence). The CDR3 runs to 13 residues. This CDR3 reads CAWRLAGVDEQFF. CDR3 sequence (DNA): TGTGCCTGGAGATTAGCGGGAGTTGATGAGCAGTTCTTC.

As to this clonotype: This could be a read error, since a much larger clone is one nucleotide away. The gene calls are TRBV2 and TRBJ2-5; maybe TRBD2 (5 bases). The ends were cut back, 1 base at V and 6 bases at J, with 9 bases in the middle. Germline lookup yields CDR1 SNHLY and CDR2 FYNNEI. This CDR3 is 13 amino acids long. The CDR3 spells CASSEDGEKTQYF. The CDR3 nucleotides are TGTGCCAGCAGTGAAGACGGGGAAAAGACCCAGTACTTC.

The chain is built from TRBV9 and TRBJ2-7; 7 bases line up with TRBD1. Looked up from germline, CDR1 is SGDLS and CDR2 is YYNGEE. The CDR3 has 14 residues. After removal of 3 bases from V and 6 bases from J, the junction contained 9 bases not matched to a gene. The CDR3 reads CASSAADRAVEQYF. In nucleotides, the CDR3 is TGTGCCAGCAGCGCCGCTGACAGGGCTGTCGAGCAGTACTTC.

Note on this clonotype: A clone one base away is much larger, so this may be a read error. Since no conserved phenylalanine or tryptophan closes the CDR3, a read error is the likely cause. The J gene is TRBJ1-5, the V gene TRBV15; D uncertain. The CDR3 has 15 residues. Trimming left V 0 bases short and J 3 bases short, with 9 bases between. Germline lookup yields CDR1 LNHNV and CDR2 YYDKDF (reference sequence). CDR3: CATSRDIGNNQPQHS. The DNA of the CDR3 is TGTGCCACCAGCAGAGATATCGGTAACAATCAGCCCCAGCATTCT.

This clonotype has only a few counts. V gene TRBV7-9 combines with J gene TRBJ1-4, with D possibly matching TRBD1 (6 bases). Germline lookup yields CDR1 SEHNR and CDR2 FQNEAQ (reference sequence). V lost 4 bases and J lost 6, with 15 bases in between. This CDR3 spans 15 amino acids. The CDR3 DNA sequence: TGTGCCAGCAGCTCCGATACAGGGTTTGATGAAAAACTGTTTTTT. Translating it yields CASSSDTGFDEKLFF.

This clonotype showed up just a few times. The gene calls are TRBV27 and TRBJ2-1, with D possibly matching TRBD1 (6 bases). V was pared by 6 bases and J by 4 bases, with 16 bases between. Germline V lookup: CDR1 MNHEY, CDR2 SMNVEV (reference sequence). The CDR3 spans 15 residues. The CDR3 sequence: CASRVRGSTYNEQFF. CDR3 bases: TGTGCCAGCAGGGTTAGGGGGAGTACTTACAATGAGCAGTTCTTC.

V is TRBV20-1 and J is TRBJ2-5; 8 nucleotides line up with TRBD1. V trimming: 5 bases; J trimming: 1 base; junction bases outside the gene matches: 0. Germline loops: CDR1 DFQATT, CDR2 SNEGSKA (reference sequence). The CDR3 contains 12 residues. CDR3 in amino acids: CSAGTGQETQYF. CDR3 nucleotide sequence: TGCAGTGCTGGGACAGGCCAAGAGACCCAGTACTTC.

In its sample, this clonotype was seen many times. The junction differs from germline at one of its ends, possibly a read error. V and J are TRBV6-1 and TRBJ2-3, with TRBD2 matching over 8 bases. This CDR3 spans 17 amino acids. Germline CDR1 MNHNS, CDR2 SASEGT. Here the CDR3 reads CASSEAGLARSTDTQYF. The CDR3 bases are TGTGCCAGTAGTGAAGCTGGACTAGCCCGCTCCACAGATACGCAGTATTTT.

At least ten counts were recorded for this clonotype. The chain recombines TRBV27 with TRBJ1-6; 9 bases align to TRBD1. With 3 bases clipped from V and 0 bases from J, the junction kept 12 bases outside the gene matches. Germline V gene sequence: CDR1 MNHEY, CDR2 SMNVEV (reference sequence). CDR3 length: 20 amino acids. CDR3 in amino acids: CASSFGFRTGVSSYNSPLHF. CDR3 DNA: TGTGCCAGCAGTTTTGGTTTTCGGACAGGGGTCAGCTCCTATAATTCACCCCTCCACTTT.

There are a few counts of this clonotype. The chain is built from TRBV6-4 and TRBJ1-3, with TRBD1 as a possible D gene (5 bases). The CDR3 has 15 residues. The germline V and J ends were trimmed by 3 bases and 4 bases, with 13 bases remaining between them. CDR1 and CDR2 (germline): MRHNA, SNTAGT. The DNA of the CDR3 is TGTGCCAGCAGTGAAGCCCGGGGACCGGGAAACACCATATATTTT. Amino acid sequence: CASSEARGPGNTIYF.

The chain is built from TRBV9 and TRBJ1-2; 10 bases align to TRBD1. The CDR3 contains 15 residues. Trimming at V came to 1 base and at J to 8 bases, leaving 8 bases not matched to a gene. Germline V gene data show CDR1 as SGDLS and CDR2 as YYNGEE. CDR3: CASSVSLDRGQGYTF. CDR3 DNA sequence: TGTGCCAGCAGCGTATCCTTAGACAGGGGGCAAGGCTACACCTTC.